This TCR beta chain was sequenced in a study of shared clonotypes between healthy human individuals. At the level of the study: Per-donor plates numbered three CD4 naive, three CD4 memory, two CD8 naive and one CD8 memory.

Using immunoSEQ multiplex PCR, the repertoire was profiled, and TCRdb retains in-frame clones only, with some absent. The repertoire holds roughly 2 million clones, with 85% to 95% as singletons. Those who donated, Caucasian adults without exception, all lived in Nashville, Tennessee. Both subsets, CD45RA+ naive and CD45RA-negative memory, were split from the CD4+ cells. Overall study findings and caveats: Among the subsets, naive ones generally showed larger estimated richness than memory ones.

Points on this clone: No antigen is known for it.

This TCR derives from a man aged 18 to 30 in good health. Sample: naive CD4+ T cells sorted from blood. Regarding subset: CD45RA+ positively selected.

The CDR3 bases are TGCAGTGCTATCGTCACAGATACGCAGTATTTT. Translating it yields CSAIVTDTQYF. This chain uses TRBV20-1 with TRBJ2-3; D uncertain. The CDR3 covers 11 residues. Trimming pared 4 bases from V and 2 bases from J, leaving 4 bases between. The germline gives CDR1 DFQATT, CDR2 SNEGSKA (reference sequence).